This passage covers 18 T cell receptor beta chains from one sample sequenced in a study of patients and donors after allogeneic stem cell transplantation. One entry per CDR3 protein, called by TCRdb with MiXCR from the RT-PCR reads. The profile covers roughly 230,000 distinct CDR3 sequences, with around an eighth appearing a single time and approximately 10% taken by the ten largest. Sequencing was performed on blood, either unsorted or a sorted T cell fraction (not recorded which). These receptors came from a human donor who was either an allogeneic HSCT recipient or a stem cell or donor lymphocyte infusion donor (not recorded which). It is not recorded whose cells these are; they may come from a transplant donor.

V is TRBV20-1 and J is TRBJ2-7; 10 bases line up with TRBD2. V gave up 2 bases and J gave up 2 bases; unmatched junction bases: 3. The CDR3 consists of 14 residues. Germline V gene sequence: CDR1 DFQATT, CDR2 SNEGSKA (reference sequence). CDR3 sequence reads: CSARTGLAPYEQYF. The CDR3 DNA reads as TGCAGTGCTAGAACGGGACTAGCGCCCTACGAGCAGTACTTC.

A few counts support this clonotype. V is TRBV12-3 or TRBV12-4 and J is TRBJ1-2, with TRBD1 matching 7 bases. The CDR3 covers 13 residues. Trimming at V came to 6 bases and at J to 8 bases, leaving 9 bases not matched to a gene. The CDR3 sequence: CASSIDRAEGYTF. The DNA for the CDR3 is TGTGCCAGCAGCATCGACAGGGCAGAGGGCTACACCTTC.

The V call is TRBV5-6, the J call TRBJ1-4, with D uncertain. There are 15 residues in the CDR3. V was trimmed by 4 bases and J by 0 bases, leaving 10 bases between them. CDR1 and CDR2 (germline): SGHDT, YYEEEE. The CDR3 DNA sequence: TGTGCCAGCAGCCAGATGATGTCAACTAATGAAAAACTGTTTTTT. Protein sequence: CASSQMMSTNEKLFF. The whole variable domain, filled in from reference TRBV5-6 and TRBJ1-4, reads DAGVTQSPTHLIKTRGQQVTLRCSPKSGHDTVSWYQQALGQGPQFIFQYYEEEERQRGNFPDRFSGHQFPNYSSELNVNALLLGDSALYLCASSQMMSTNEKLFFGSGTQLSVL.

This clonotype was recorded once. This chain joins TRBV5-1 and TRBJ2-5; D might be TRBD1 or TRBD2, each matching 7 bases. The CDR3 is 15 amino acids. CDR1 and CDR2 from the germline V gene are SGHRS and YFSETQ. Trimming cost V 1 base and J 2 bases, with 12 bases left between them. The CDR3 here is CASSLPGGGQETQYF. The CDR3 coding sequence is TGCGCCAGCAGCTTGCCAGGGGGGGGTCAAGAGACCCAGTACTTC.

This clonotype was counted ten times or more. V and J are TRBV12-3 or TRBV12-4 and TRBJ1-2; tentatively, D is TRBD1 (6 bases). V lost 5 bases, J lost 3 bases, and 16 bases lay in between. The CDR3 runs 15 residues. This CDR3 is CASSPPTGAYYGYTF. The CDR3 DNA reads as TGTGCCAGCAGTCCCCCGACAGGTGCCTACTATGGCTACACCTTC.

This clonotype was found a few times. The rearrangement joins TRBV6-6 to TRBJ2-3; unclear D gene. From germline, CDR1 is MNHNY and CDR2 SVGAGI (reference sequence). The V end lost 0 bases, the J end lost 4 bases, and 5 bases lay between the germline ends. This CDR3 contains 13 residues. DNA of the CDR3: TGTGCCAGCAGTTACTCCCCCCCAGATACGCAGTATTTT. It codes for CASSYSPPDTQYF.

The V call is TRBV2, the J call TRBJ1-5; maybe TRBD1 (6 bases). The CDR3 runs 13 residues. Germline CDR1 reads SNHLY; CDR2 reads FYNNEI. Trimming stripped 11 bases from V and 0 bases from J, with 11 bases between. For the CDR3, the DNA is TGTGCCTCCAGGGGCTATAGCAATCAGCCCCAGCATTTT. Its translation is CASRGYSNQPQHF.

The chain uses TRBV7-2 and TRBJ2-3; possible D gene TRBD2, 6 bases. Germline CDR1 reads SGHTA; CDR2 reads FQGNSA. V lost 5 bases and J 1 base, leaving 19 bases between the germline ends. This CDR3 has 17 amino acids. CDR3 sequence: CASSPNPGLQRTDTQYF. The CDR3 DNA reads as TGTGCCAGCAGCCCGAATCCGGGACTTCAACGCACAGATACGCAGTATTTT.

This clonotype was seen repeatedly, ten times or more. This sequence joins TRBV7-8 and TRBJ2-1; D is unresolved. The CDR3 consists of 12 residues. The germline gives CDR1 SGHVS, CDR2 FQNEAQ. Trimming took off 1 base at V and 10 bases at J, with 8 bases between the two ends. The CDR3 loop is CASSLEAWEQFF. In DNA, the CDR3 is TGTGCCAGCAGCTTAGAGGCTTGGGAGCAGTTCTTC.

The chain is built from TRBV10-3 and TRBJ1-1; D unresolved. Germline CDR1 reads ENHRY; CDR2 reads SYGVKD. Trimming took 8 bases from V and 1 from J, leaving 14 bases between them. This CDR3 contains 14 residues. CDR3 nucleotide sequence: TGTGCCATCTCCGTTAAGGGTCCGAACACTGAAGCTTTCTTT. Encoded protein: CAISVKGPNTEAFF.

The chain couples TRBV5-1 to TRBJ2-7; 9 positions agree with TRBD2. J lost 2 bases, V lost 3 bases, and 3 bases had no gene match. There are 14 residues in the CDR3. Germline loops: CDR1 SGHRS, CDR2 YFSETQ. CDR3 bases: TGCGCCAGCAGCTCGGGACTAGCCCCCTACGAGCAGTACTTC. Amino acid sequence: CASSSGLAPYEQYF. The full variable domain, in which reference TRBV5-1 and TRBJ2-7 provide the parts outside the CDR3, is KAGVTQTPRYLIKTRGQQVTLSCSPISGHRSVSWYQQTPGQGLQFLFEYFSETQRNKGNFPGRFSGRQFSNSRSEMNVSTLELGDSALYLCASSSGLAPYEQYFGPGTRLTVT.

The chain is built from TRBV5-1 and TRBJ2-2; TRBD1 is a possible D gene (5 bases). This CDR3 has 15 amino acids. V was trimmed by 0 bases and J by 4 bases, leaving 10 bases between them. Germline lookup yields CDR1 SGHRS and CDR2 YFSETQ. This CDR3 reads CASSLVRGGTGELFF. The DNA for the CDR3 is TGCGCCAGCAGCTTGGTAAGGGGCGGCACCGGGGAGCTGTTTTTT.

The gene calls are TRBV29-1 and TRBJ1-4, with D possibly matching TRBD1 (5 bases). Germline V gene data show CDR1 as SQVTM and CDR2 as ANQGSEA. The V end was cut by 5 bases, the J end by 8 bases, with 15 bases between. The CDR3 spans 13 residues. Written as DNA, the CDR3 is TGCAGCGTTACAGGCATTAAGGGGGAAAAACTGTTTTTT. Translated: CSVTGIKGEKLFF.

This clonotype was seen ten or more times. CDR3 nucleotide sequence: TGTGCCAGCACCCGTGAATTCGGGGGCGAAGAGACCCAGTACTTC. Translated: CASTREFGGEETQYF. This chain connects TRBV6-2 or TRBV6-3 to TRBJ2-5, with D perhaps matching TRBD1 or TRBD2 (6 bases each). This CDR3 region has 15 residues. Trimming stripped 7 bases from V and 3 bases from J, with 18 bases between. Germline CDR1 reads MNHEY; CDR2 reads SVGEGT.

At least ten counts were recorded for this clonotype. The chain is built from TRBV7-8 and TRBJ2-3; no firm D call. This CDR3 comprises 11 residues. Trimming cost V 2 bases and J 10 bases, with 7 bases left between them. CDR1 and CDR2 from the germline V gene are SGHVS and FQNEAQ. CDR3 region: CASSLKDPQYF. For the CDR3, the DNA is TGTGCCAGCAGCTTAAAGGATCCGCAGTATTTT.

There are a few counts of this clonotype. The chain joins TRBV13 to TRBJ2-7; no reliable D call. Trimming left V 0 bases short and J 9 bases short, with 12 bases between. Germline CDR1 reads PRHDT; CDR2 reads FYEKMQ (reference sequence). The CDR3 is 13 amino acids. This CDR3 is CASSLGLGDGQYF. The CDR3 nucleotides are TGTGCCAGCAGCTTAGGCCTCGGCGATGGGCAGTACTTC.

This chain links TRBV30 with TRBJ2-1; possible D gene TRBD2, 6 bases. The CDR3 is 13 residues long. In germline, CDR1 is GTSNPN, CDR2 SVGIG (reference sequence). The V end was cut by 3 bases, the J end by 7 bases, with 13 bases between. In nucleotides, the CDR3 is TGTGCCTGGAGCCCCTCTCTAGCGAATGAGCAGTTCTTC. Protein: CAWSPSLANEQFF.

The chain couples TRBV30 to TRBJ1-3, with D hard to call. Germline V lookup: CDR1 GTSNPN, CDR2 SVGIG (reference sequence). This CDR3 has 13 amino acids. Trimming took off 3 bases at V and 4 bases at J, with 10 bases between the two ends. DNA for the CDR3: TGTGCCTGGAGCCAGGTTCTGGGAAACACCATATATTTT. Its protein product is CAWSQVLGNTIYF.